Each of the 21 T cell receptor beta chains below was sequenced from the same sample in a study of liver allograft versus peripheral blood T cells (dated by TCRdb to between 2020 and 2021). Concerning the study at large: The study compared the T cell receptor repertoires present in transplanted livers with the repertoires present in the peripheral blood of liver transplant recipients.

Instrument used: Illumina MiSeq. The public reads were reprocessed in TCRdb via fastp at Q25 and MiXCR, keeping in-frame beta chains. Identical CDR3 protein sequences are pooled into one entry, listed with their most common genes and DNA. This sample is represented by 3,000 to 4,000 distinct CDR3 sequences; roughly 15% of them were singletons. More than 3% of the sample rests with the top ten. The source of these receptors is a human patient who had a liver transplant. The graft donor may be the source of some T cells after a transplant.

The chain recombines TRBV20-1 with TRBJ1-2; no clear D. V lost 5 bases to trimming and J lost 4 bases, with 11 bases between them. The CDR3 runs to 12 residues. Germline V CDR1 and CDR2: DFQATT, SNEGSKA (reference sequence). The CDR3 reads CSARYRGYGYTF. The DNA of the CDR3 is TGCAGTGCTCGTTACCGGGGCTATGGCTACACCTTC.

The chain couples TRBV25-1 to TRBJ2-3; perhaps TRBD1 as D (5 bases). V shed 0 bases and J shed 0 bases, with 7 bases lying between them. The CDR3 length is 15 residues. Germline V gene data show CDR1 as MGHDK and CDR2 as SYGVNS. The CDR3 spells CASSEYTGSTDTQYF. CDR3 bases: TGTGCCAGCAGTGAATATACAGGCAGCACAGATACGCAGTATTTT.

This clonotype is labeled large. The rearrangement uses TRBV18 and TRBJ1-1, with D unclear. Trimming removed 3 bases at V and 5 bases at J, with 10 bases between. This CDR3 is built from 13 residues. CDR1 is KGHSH and CDR2 is LQKENI in the germline V gene. The CDR3 DNA reads as TGTGCCAGCTCACCGGATATTAAGACTGAAGCTTTCTTT. Amino acid sequence: CASSPDIKTEAFF.

In its sample, this clonotype is medium-sized. CDR3 DNA: TGTGCCAGCAGTTTACAGAACTATGGCTACACCTTC. This gives the protein CASSLQNYGYTF. V and J are TRBV28 and TRBJ1-2; D is undetermined. The CDR3 contains 12 residues. Germline loops: CDR1 MDHEN, CDR2 SYDVKM. V shed 2 bases and J shed 2 bases, with 3 bases lying between them.

This chain joins TRBV19 and TRBJ2-1; 9 bases line up with TRBD1. After removal of 3 bases from V and 4 bases from J, the junction contained 4 bases not matched to a gene. Germline V gene lookup returns CDR1 LNHDA and CDR2 SQIVND (reference sequence). The CDR3 totals 15 residues. The CDR3 protein is CASSMGGTGYNEQFF. DNA for the CDR3: TGTGCCAGTAGTATGGGTGGGACAGGGTACAATGAGCAGTTCTTC.

This clonotype is judged medium-sized. This chain uses TRBV7-9 with TRBJ1-1, with 9 positions matching TRBD1. The germline V gene has CDR1 SEHNR and CDR2 FQNEAQ (reference sequence). Unmatched junction bases numbered 7, after V lost 6 bases and J lost 5 bases. The CDR3 runs to 14 residues. The CDR3 here is CASSRRQGGTEAFF. CDR3 sequence (DNA): TGTGCCAGCAGTCGCCGACAGGGGGGAACTGAAGCTTTCTTT. The complete variable domain, with remaining parts taken from reference TRBV7-9 and TRBJ1-1, reads DTGVSQNPRHKITKRGQNVTFRCDPISEHNRLYWYRQTLGQGPEFLTYFQNEAQLEKSRLLSDRFSAERPKGSFSTLEIQRTEQGDSAMYLCASSRRQGGTEAFFGQGTRLTVV.

This clonotype is deemed medium-sized. The chain links TRBV24-1 to TRBJ2-3; D is unresolved. The V and J ends lost 4 bases and 3 bases respectively, with 10 bases between them. The V gene's germline CDR1 is KGHDR and CDR2 SFDVKD. This CDR3 comprises 14 residues. CDR3 DNA sequence: TGTGCCACCAGTGAGTCGGGTCGGACAGATACGCAGTATTTT. Its protein product is CATSESGRTDTQYF.

This clonotype counts as medium-sized (0.01 to 0.1%). The V call is TRBV27, the J call TRBJ2-6; perhaps TRBD1 as D (6 bases). Germline-derived CDR1 and CDR2 are MNHEY and SMNVEV (reference sequence). The CDR3 extends over 20 amino acids. Between the trimmed V and J ends, which lost 4 bases and 4 bases, there was a span of 26 bases. The CDR3 region is CASSYTQPRITGPGANVLTF. CDR3 nucleotide sequence: TGTGCCAGCAGTTACACCCAACCCCGAATAACAGGGCCCGGGGCCAACGTCCTGACTTTC.

This chain links TRBV5-1 with TRBJ1-2; D is unresolved. The V gene lost 4 bases and the J gene lost 4 bases, with 11 bases spanning the gap. The CDR3 loop spans 13 amino acids. CDR1 and CDR2 from the germline V gene are SGHRS and YFSETQ. The CDR3 here is CASSPDGTYGYTF. The CDR3, as DNA: TGCGCCAGCAGCCCCGACGGAACCTATGGCTACACCTTC.

The chain combines TRBV25-1 with TRBJ2-1; 16 positions match TRBD2. The CDR3 sequence is 20 residues long. Germline loops: CDR1 MGHDK, CDR2 SYGVNS. V lost 6 bases and J lost 0; bases outside the gene matches: 11. This CDR3 is CASSGTPGLAGGRSYNEQFF. The DNA for the CDR3 is TGTGCCAGCAGCGGAACCCCGGGACTAGCGGGAGGGCGCTCCTACAATGAGCAGTTCTTC. Supplemented by reference TRBV25-1 and TRBJ2-1, the full variable domain reads EADIYQTPRYLVIGTGKKITLECSQTMGHDKMYWYQQDPGMELHLIHYSYGVNSTEKGDLSSESTVSRIRTEHFPLTLESARPSHTSQYLCASSGTPGLAGGRSYNEQFFGPGTRLTVL.

The chain has TRBV11-2 and TRBJ2-3; D uncertain. With 5 bases removed from V and 5 bases from J, the gap between germline ends came to 14 bases. The CDR3 length is 14 residues. Germline loops: CDR1 SGHAT, CDR2 FQNNGV. The CDR3 DNA is TGTGCCAGCAGCCCGAACTTATTTGGAGATACGCAGTATTTT. It is translated as CASSPNLFGDTQYF.

This clonotype was recorded a few times. The chain is built from TRBV20-1 and TRBJ1-5; D is possibly TRBD1 (6 bases). Per the germline V gene, CDR1 is DFQATT and CDR2 is SNEGSKA (reference sequence). This CDR3 spans 12 amino acids. Trimming cost V 6 bases and J 3 bases, with 9 bases left between them. This CDR3 reads CSARDTNQPQHF. The CDR3 DNA sequence: TGCAGTGCCCGGGACACCAATCAGCCCCAGCATTTT.

This clonotype is labeled as medium-sized. V gene TRBV6-5 combines with J gene TRBJ1-2; 9 nucleotides line up with TRBD1. V lost 0 bases to trimming and J lost 9 bases; unmatched junction nucleotides: 8. The V gene's germline CDR1 is MNHEY and CDR2 SVGAGI. This CDR3 contains 15 residues. The CDR3 DNA reads as TGTGCCAGCAGTTACTCGCTTGGACAGGGGTTCAGCTACACCTTC. It specifies CASSYSLGQGFSYTF.

This clonotype was seen a few times. The chain couples TRBV28 to TRBJ2-7, with 7 bases fitting TRBD2. This CDR3 region has 15 residues. Germline values: CDR1 MDHEN, CDR2 SYDVKM. Unmatched junction bases numbered 15, after V lost 6 bases and J lost 7 bases. The CDR3 loop reads CASSFSPAGEREQYF. The CDR3, as DNA: TGTGCCAGCAGCTTCTCTCCTGCGGGAGAGAGGGAGCAGTACTTC.

By share, this clonotype ranks as medium-sized. V usage is TRBV18 and J usage is TRBJ1-3, with no clear D. The germline V gene has CDR1 KGHSH and CDR2 LQKENI. With 2 bases removed from V and 0 bases from J, the gap between germline ends came to 5 bases. The CDR3 extends over 14 amino acids. The CDR3 DNA follows: TGTGCCAGCTCACCAGTGAACTCTGGAAACACCATATATTTT. Protein product: CASSPVNSGNTIYF. Supplemented by reference TRBV18 and TRBJ1-3, the full variable domain reads NAGVMQNPRHLVRRRGQEARLRCSPMKGHSHVYWYRQLPEEGLKFMVYLQKENIIDESGMPKERFSAEFPKEGPSILRIQQVVRGDSAAYFCASSPVNSGNTIYFGEGSWLTVV.

Judged by abundance, this clonotype is medium-sized. The chain carries TRBV6-2 or TRBV6-3 and TRBJ1-4; 7 bases match TRBD1. V lost 6 bases and J lost 5; bases outside the gene matches: 9. CDR1 is MNHEY and CDR2 is SVGEGT in the germline V gene. This CDR3 spans 15 amino acids. The CDR3 reads CASRNTGTANEKLFF. CDR3 DNA sequence: TGTGCCAGCAGGAACACCGGGACAGCAAATGAAAAACTGTTTTTT.

This clonotype is termed medium-sized. V gene TRBV5-6 combines with J gene TRBJ2-1, with D perhaps matching TRBD2 (6 bases). V lost 0 bases and J 5 bases, leaving 12 bases between the germline ends. In germline, CDR1 is SGHDT, CDR2 YYEEEE. The CDR3 contains 15 residues. The chain's CDR3 is CASSLGLDRNNEQFF. In nucleotides, the CDR3 is TGTGCCAGCAGCTTGGGACTAGATCGGAACAATGAGCAGTTCTTC.

The chain joins TRBV12-3 or TRBV12-4 to TRBJ2-7, with 9 bases matching TRBD1. Germline trimming cut 5 bases from V and 6 bases from J; bases unmatched to any gene: 5. This CDR3 is 13 amino acids long. CDR3 in amino acids: CASSLQQGAEQYF. CDR3 DNA: TGTGCCAGCAGTCTCCAACAGGGGGCCGAGCAGTACTTC.

This chain connects TRBV12-3 or TRBV12-4 to TRBJ2-1; possible D gene TRBD2, 6 bases. This CDR3 is built from 15 residues. With 5 bases removed from V and 0 bases from J, the gap between germline ends came to 11 bases. CDR3 nucleotide sequence: TGTGCCAGCAGTCCGGCGACTAGCTCCTACAATGAGCAGTTCTTC. Translated, it gives CASSPATSSYNEQFF.

V is TRBV20-1 and J is TRBJ2-1; TRBD2 agrees at 12 bases. CDR3 length equals 14 residues. V shed 4 bases, J shed 6 bases, and the junction held 4 bases outside the gene matches. Germline V CDR1 and CDR2: DFQATT, SNEGSKA (reference sequence). The CDR3, as DNA: TGCAGTGCTACCAGACTAGCGGGAGTCAATGAGCAGTTCTTC. Amino acids: CSATRLAGVNEQFF.

The CDR3 sequence: CSARVVAGRPRGGELFF. As DNA, the CDR3 is TGCAGTGCTAGAGTAGTAGCGGGGCGGCCTCGGGGAGGGGAGCTGTTTTTT. This chain links TRBV20-1 with TRBJ2-2, with 8 positions matching TRBD2. V shed 1 base, J shed 8 bases, and the junction held 15 bases outside the gene matches. The CDR3 has 17 residues. Germline loops: CDR1 DFQATT, CDR2 SNEGSKA (reference sequence).